The sequence of this T cell receptor (beta chain) was determined in a study of blood T cell repertoires in COVID-19. Across the whole study: Samples taken during acute and convalescent COVID-19 were collected in the United States, Italy and Spain. In each case, the material was cDNA or gDNA derived from T cells, B-cell-depleted T cells, or PBMCs.

The authors' processing: Estimation of nucleated cell counts relied on the amplification of reference gene primers. Assay: immunoSEQ multiplex PCR; the TCRdb copy retains only in-frame clones and omits some. V and J calls and clone size are given by that table; D and trimming were obtained from the DNA. The data show 180,000 or so clones, with 80% to 90% seen just once and roughly 8.2% held by the top ten. The CDR3 is 17 amino acids. Germline CDR1 is MDHEN and CDR2 is SYDVKM. J was trimmed by 3 bases and V by 4 bases; bases with no gene match: 12. The source material was peripheral blood. The chain employs TRBV28 and TRBJ1-5; TRBD1 aligns across 7 bases. The clonotype originates from a man in his sixties with acute or convalescent COVID-19. CDR3 protein: CASSSHRLDRVNQPQHF. In DNA form, the CDR3 reads TGTGCCAGCAGTTCCCACCGCCTAGACAGGGTCAATCAGCCCCAGCATTTT. The full variable domain, rest sourced from reference TRBV28 and TRBJ1-5, is DVKVTQSSRYLVKRTGEKVFLECVQDMDHENMFWYRQDPGLGLRLIYFSYDVKMKEKGDIPEGYSVSREKKERFSLILESASTNQTSMYLCASSSHRLDRVNQPQHFGDGTRLSIL.